Below, 20 T cell receptor beta chains from the same sample are listed, as sequenced in a study of early T cells in non-severe SARS-CoV-2 infection. A single record per CDR3 protein comes from TCRdb applying MiXCR to the 5' RACE reads. The data hold roughly 70,000 distinct CDR3 sequences, with around 12% observed a single time. The sample taken for sequencing was whole blood. These receptors all stem from an adult who was a healthcare worker with PCR-confirmed SARS-CoV-2 infection or an uninfected control (not recorded which).

This clonotype was seen ten or more times. The chain combines TRBV29-1 with TRBJ2-1, with D perhaps matching TRBD1 (6 bases). The V end was cut by 4 bases, the J end by 3 bases, with 10 bases between. This CDR3 region has 13 residues. In germline, CDR1 is SQVTM, CDR2 ANQGSEA. CDR3 sequence reads: CSVGQEIYNEQFF. The CDR3 DNA is TGCAGCGTTGGACAGGAGATCTACAATGAGCAGTTCTTC.

The V gene is TRBV29-1, the J gene TRBJ1-2; 7 nucleotides line up with TRBD1. V gave up 7 bases and J gave up 4 bases; unmatched junction bases: 15. There are 15 residues in the CDR3. Germline-derived CDR1 and CDR2 are SQVTM and ANQGSEA. The CDR3 reads CSATTLNRGGYGYTF. Here the CDR3 DNA reads TGCAGCGCCACCACCTTAAACAGGGGCGGCTATGGCTACACCTTC.

This clonotype has at least ten counts. This rearrangement joins TRBV7-9 to TRBJ2-6, with D unclear. The CDR3 sequence is 17 residues long. The V and J ends lost 2 bases and 0 bases respectively, with 11 bases between them. The V gene's germline CDR1 is SEHNR and CDR2 FQNEAQ (reference sequence). In DNA, the CDR3 is TGTGCCAGCAGCTTAAGACTCGACACCTCTGGGGCCAACGTCCTGACTTTC. Protein: CASSLRLDTSGANVLTF.

The sample holds one count of this clonotype. The chain is built from TRBV28 and TRBJ2-7, with D perhaps given as TRBD1 or TRBD2 (5 bases each). This CDR3 contains 14 residues. With 5 bases removed from V and 7 bases from J, the gap between germline ends came to 18 bases. Germline CDR1 is MDHEN and CDR2 is SYDVKM. The CDR3 bases are TGTGCCAGCAGTCCGACCAGGGACGGGAAGGAGCAGTACTTC. Translation: CASSPTRDGKEQYF.

This clonotype was found many times. V gene TRBV25-1 combines with J gene TRBJ1-1, with D maybe TRBD1 (5 bases). Germline loops: CDR1 MGHDK, CDR2 SYGVNS. Trimming cost V 3 bases and J 14 bases, with 16 bases left between them. CDR3 length: 12 residues. The CDR3, as DNA: TGTGCCAGCAGTGACACAGCCTGGGGGAGCTTCTTT. Translating it yields CASSDTAWGSFF.

A remark on this clonotype: A junction boundary mismatches the germline segment, possibly from a read error. This chain joins TRBV13 and TRBJ2-5; D might be TRBD1 (6 bases). The CDR3 sequence is 14 residues long. From germline, CDR1 is PRHDT and CDR2 FYEKMQ (reference sequence). The CDR3 DNA sequence: TGTGCCAGCAGCTCAGGGGTTGGGTTGGAGATCCAGTACTTC. This encodes CASSSGVGLEIQYF.

This clonotype was counted ten times or more. The chain links TRBV20-1 to TRBJ2-7, with D hard to call. The CDR3 has 12 amino acids. Looked up from germline, CDR1 is DFQATT and CDR2 is SNEGSKA (reference sequence). The ends were cut back, 1 base at V and 0 bases at J, with 4 bases in the middle. The CDR3 here is CSARGNSYEQYF. The CDR3 DNA follows: TGCAGTGCTAGAGGCAACTCCTACGAGCAGTACTTC.

The chain is built from TRBV25-1 and TRBJ1-1; D is perhaps TRBD1 (6 bases). V gave up 0 bases and J gave up 5 bases, with 19 bases separating them. The V gene's germline CDR1 is MGHDK and CDR2 SYGVNS. The CDR3 spans 17 residues. The CDR3 loop is CASSEYGGQMSGTEAFF. The CDR3 coding sequence is TGTGCCAGCAGTGAATATGGAGGACAGATGTCGGGGACTGAAGCTTTCTTT. The full variable domain, rest sourced from reference TRBV25-1 and TRBJ1-1, is EADIYQTPRYLVIGTGKKITLECSQTMGHDKMYWYQQDPGMELHLIHYSYGVNSTEKGDLSSESTVSRIRTEHFPLTLESARPSHTSQYLCASSEYGGQMSGTEAFFGQGTRLTVV.

This clonotype showed up many times. The chain is built from TRBV20-1 and TRBJ1-2; no clear D gene. Trimming cost V 0 bases and J 8 bases, with 13 bases left between them. CDR1 DFQATT and CDR2 SNEGSKA come from the germline V gene (reference sequence). This CDR3 is 13 amino acids long. DNA for the CDR3: TGCAGTGCTAGAGATGGCCTTGTGAGCGGCTACACCTTC. Amino acids: CSARDGLVSGYTF.

In this sample, this clonotype turned up many times. The chain carries TRBV6-1 and TRBJ2-1; TRBD1 agrees at 8 bases. CDR1 MNHNS and CDR2 SASEGT come from the germline V gene. The CDR3 is 15 amino acids. After removal of 4 bases from V and 8 bases from J, the junction contained 10 bases not matched to a gene. The CDR3 here is CASSGPTGDMDEQFF. As DNA, the CDR3 is TGTGCCAGCAGTGGGCCGACAGGGGATATGGATGAGCAGTTCTTC.

This clonotype was seen only a few times. The chain combines TRBV20-1 with TRBJ2-3; TRBD1 agrees at 9 bases. V gave up 4 bases and J gave up 4 bases; unmatched junction bases: 6. The CDR3 contains 14 residues. In germline, CDR1 is DFQATT, CDR2 SNEGSKA (reference sequence). The CDR3 DNA follows: TGCAGTGCTACCGGGACAGGGAGCTCAGATACGCAGTATTTT. The encoded protein is CSATGTGSSDTQYF.

The rearrangement joins TRBV20-1 to TRBJ2-3, with D perhaps assigned TRBD1 or TRBD2 (5 bases each). The V end lost 1 base, the J end lost 1 base, and 15 bases lay between the germline ends. CDR3 length: 16 amino acids. The germline V gene has CDR1 DFQATT and CDR2 SNEGSKA (reference sequence). The CDR3 region has the DNA TGCAGTGCTAGAGGGGGGAGCCATCACCGCACAGATACGCAGTATTTT. The encoded protein is CSARGGSHHRTDTQYF.

This clonotype was recorded a few times. V gene TRBV25-1 combines with J gene TRBJ2-3, with D hard to call. CDR1 MGHDK and CDR2 SYGVNS come from the germline V gene. Trimming took 8 bases from V and 1 from J, leaving 10 bases between them. The CDR3 is 13 residues long. DNA of the CDR3: TGTGCCAGCGCTGATGGGGGCACAGATACGCAGTATTTT. Translated, it gives CASADGGTDTQYF.

This clonotype was found many times. V gene TRBV19 combines with J gene TRBJ2-1; TRBD2 matches 11 bases. Per the germline V gene, CDR1 is LNHDA and CDR2 is SQIVND (reference sequence). J lost 11 bases, V lost 6 bases, and 15 bases had no gene match. The CDR3 has 16 amino acids. The CDR3 DNA follows: TGTGCCAGTAGGACTAGCGGGACTCAGGGCGGAGCGAAGCAGTTCTTC. It specifies CASRTSGTQGGAKQFF.

This chain links TRBV6-2 or TRBV6-3 with TRBJ2-1; TRBD2 agrees at 16 bases. Losses at the gene ends were 5 bases for V and 10 bases for J; bases not matched to a gene: 5. The CDR3 consists of 15 residues. Looked up from germline, CDR1 is MNHEY and CDR2 is SVGEGT. The CDR3 protein is CASSGTSGGAREQFF. CDR3 DNA: TGTGCCAGCAGTGGGACTAGCGGGGGGGCCCGGGAGCAGTTCTTC.

This clonotype was observed at least ten times. This sequence joins TRBV20-1 and TRBJ1-3; 7 nucleotides align to TRBD1. Germline V gene sequence: CDR1 DFQATT, CDR2 SNEGSKA (reference sequence). The V gene end was trimmed by 0 bases and the J gene end by 0 bases; junction bases not matched to a gene: 8. The CDR3 runs to 17 residues. CDR3 DNA sequence: TGCAGTGCTAGAGATGTGACAAGGGACAGCTCTGGAAACACCATATATTTT. Protein sequence: CSARDVTRDSSGNTIYF.

This clonotype came up many times. The CDR3 loop reads CASSLVAGVSHGELFF. The CDR3 nucleotides read TGTGCCAGCAGCTTAGTGGCGGGAGTGTCGCACGGGGAGCTGTTTTTT. The V and J genes are TRBV7-8 and TRBJ2-2; 7 bases agree with TRBD2. Trimming took 1 base from V and 7 from J; bases not matched to a gene: 9. The CDR3 consists of 16 residues. The germline V gene has CDR1 SGHVS and CDR2 FQNEAQ.

This clonotype was counted a few times. The chain joins TRBV28 to TRBJ2-7, with D perhaps matching TRBD1 or TRBD2 (5 bases each). CDR1 is MDHEN and CDR2 is SYDVKM in the germline V gene. This CDR3 region has 15 residues. Trimming stripped 3 bases from V and 6 bases from J, with 18 bases between. The CDR3 region has the DNA TGTGCCAGCAGTTTTCGGGGCACCCTCAGAGGCGAGCAGTACTTC. Encoded protein: CASSFRGTLRGEQYF.

This clonotype was seen at least ten times. This rearrangement joins TRBV6-6 to TRBJ1-6; D unresolved. V lost 8 bases and J 5 bases, leaving 13 bases between the germline ends. The CDR3 has 14 residues. Germline V CDR1 and CDR2: MNHNY, SVGAGI (reference sequence). CDR3 DNA sequence: TGTGCCAGCCGCTCCGGACGGGATAATTCACCCCTCCACTTT. Its protein is CASRSGRDNSPLHF.

This clonotype has a count of ten or more. This chain uses TRBV27 with TRBJ2-3; 14 bases align to TRBD2. V was clipped by 5 bases and J by 6 bases; unmatched bases: 7. This CDR3 is 16 amino acids long. The germline V gene has CDR1 MNHEY and CDR2 SMNVEV (reference sequence). Here the CDR3 DNA reads TGTGCCAGCAGTGTGGGGACTAGCGGGAGTCCGGATACGCAGTATTTT. Protein product: CASSVGTSGSPDTQYF.